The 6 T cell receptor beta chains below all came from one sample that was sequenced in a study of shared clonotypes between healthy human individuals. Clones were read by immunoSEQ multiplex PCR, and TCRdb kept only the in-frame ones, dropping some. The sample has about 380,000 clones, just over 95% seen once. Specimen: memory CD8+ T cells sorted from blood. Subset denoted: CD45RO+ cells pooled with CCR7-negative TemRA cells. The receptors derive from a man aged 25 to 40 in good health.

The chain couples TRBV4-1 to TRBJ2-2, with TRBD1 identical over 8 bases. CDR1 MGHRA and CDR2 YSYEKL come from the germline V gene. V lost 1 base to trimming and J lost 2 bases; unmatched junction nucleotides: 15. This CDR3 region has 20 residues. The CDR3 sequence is CASSQGRGRSSPINTGELFF. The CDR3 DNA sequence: TGCGCCAGCAGCCAAGGCAGGGGGCGATCCAGCCCTATTAACACCGGGGAGCTGTTTTTT.

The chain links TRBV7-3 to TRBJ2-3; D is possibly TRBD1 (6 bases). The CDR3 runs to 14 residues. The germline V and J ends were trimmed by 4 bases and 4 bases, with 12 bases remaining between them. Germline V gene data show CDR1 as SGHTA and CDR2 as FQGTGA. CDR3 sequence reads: CASSSPGQPDTQYF. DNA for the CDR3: TGTGCCAGCAGCTCCCCGGGACAACCAGATACGCAGTATTTT.

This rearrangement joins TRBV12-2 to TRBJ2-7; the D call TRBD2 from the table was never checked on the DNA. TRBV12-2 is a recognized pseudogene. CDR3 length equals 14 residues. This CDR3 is CASRLVAIHYEQYF. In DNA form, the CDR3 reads TGTGCAAGTCGCTTAGTAGCGATTCACTACGAGCAGTACTTC.

The CDR3 loop reads CASSGEETQYF. The CDR3, as DNA: TGTGCCAGCAGTGGGGAAGAGACCCAGTACTTC. This chain links TRBV27 with TRBJ2-5; D not certain. The CDR3 consists of 11 residues. Trimming pared 5 bases from V and 3 bases from J, leaving 4 bases between. Germline loops: CDR1 MNHEY, CDR2 SMNVEV (reference sequence).

The CDR3: CASTPGSATQYF. The CDR3 DNA reads as TGTGCCTCTACCCCTGGATCGGCCACGCAGTATTTT. The J gene is TRBJ2-3, the V gene TRBV30; no clear D. This CDR3 has 12 amino acids. Germline V CDR1 and CDR2: GTSNPN, SVGIG (reference sequence). The V and J ends lost 7 bases and 9 bases respectively, with 17 bases between them.

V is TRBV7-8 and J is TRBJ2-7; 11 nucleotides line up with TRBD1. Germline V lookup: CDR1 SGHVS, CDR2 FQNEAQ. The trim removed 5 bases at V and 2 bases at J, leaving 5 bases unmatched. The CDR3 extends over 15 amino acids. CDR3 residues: CASSLRGQGAYEQYF. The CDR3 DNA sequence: TGTGCCAGCAGCCTAAGGGGACAGGGGGCCTACGAGCAGTACTTC.